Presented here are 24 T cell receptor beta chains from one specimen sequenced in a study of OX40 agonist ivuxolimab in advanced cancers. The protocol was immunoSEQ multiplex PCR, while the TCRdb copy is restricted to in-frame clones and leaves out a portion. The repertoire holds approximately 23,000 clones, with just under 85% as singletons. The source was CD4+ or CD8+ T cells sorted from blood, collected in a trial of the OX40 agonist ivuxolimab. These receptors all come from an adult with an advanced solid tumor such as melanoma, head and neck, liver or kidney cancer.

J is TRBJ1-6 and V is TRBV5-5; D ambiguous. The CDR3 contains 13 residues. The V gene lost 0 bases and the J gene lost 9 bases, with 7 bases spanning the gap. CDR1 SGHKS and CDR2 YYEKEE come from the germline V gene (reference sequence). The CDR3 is CASSLEVGSPLHF. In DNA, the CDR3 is TGTGCCAGCAGCTTGGAAGTGGGTTCACCCCTCCACTTT.

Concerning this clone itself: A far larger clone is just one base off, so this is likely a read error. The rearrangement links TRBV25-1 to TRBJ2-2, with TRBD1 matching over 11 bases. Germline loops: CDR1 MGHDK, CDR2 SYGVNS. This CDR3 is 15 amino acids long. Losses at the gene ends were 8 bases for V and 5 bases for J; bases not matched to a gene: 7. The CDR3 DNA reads TGTGCCAGCGGAATCGGGACAGGGGGTACCGGGGAGCTGTTTTTT. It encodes CASGIGTGGTGELFF.

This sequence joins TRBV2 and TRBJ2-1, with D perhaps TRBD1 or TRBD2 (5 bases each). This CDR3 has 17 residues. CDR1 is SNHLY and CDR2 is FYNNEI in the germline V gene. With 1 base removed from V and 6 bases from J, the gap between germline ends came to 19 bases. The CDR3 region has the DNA TGTGCCAGCAGTGAAGAGAGGGACCTTGAAGTCGGCAATGAGCAGTTCTTC. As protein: CASSEERDLEVGNEQFF.

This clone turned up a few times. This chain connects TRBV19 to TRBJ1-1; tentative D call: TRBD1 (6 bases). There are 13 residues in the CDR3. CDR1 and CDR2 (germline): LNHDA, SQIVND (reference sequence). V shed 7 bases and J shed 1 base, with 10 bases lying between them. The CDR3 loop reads CASIVQGNTEAFF. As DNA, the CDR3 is TGTGCCAGTATCGTACAGGGGAACACTGAAGCTTTCTTT.

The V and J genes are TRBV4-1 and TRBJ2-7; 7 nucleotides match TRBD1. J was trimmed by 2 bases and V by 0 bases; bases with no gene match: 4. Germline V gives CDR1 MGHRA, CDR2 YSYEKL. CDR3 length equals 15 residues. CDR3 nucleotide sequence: TGCGCCAGCAGCCAAGAGTTCCAGGGGGCCTACGAGCAGTACTTC. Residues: CASSQEFQGAYEQYF.

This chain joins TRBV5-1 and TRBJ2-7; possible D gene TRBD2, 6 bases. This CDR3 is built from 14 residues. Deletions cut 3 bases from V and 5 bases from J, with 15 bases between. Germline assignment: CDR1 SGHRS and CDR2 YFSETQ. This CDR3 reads CASSWALGGDEQYF. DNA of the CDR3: TGCGCCAGCAGCTGGGCCCTTGGAGGGGACGAGCAGTACTTC.

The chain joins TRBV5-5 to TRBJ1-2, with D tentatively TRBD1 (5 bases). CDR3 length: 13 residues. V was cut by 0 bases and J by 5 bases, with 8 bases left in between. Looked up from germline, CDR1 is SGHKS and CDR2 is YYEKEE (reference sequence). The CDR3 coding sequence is TGTGCCAGCAGCTTGGCCAGGGATTATGGCTACACCTTC. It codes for CASSLARDYGYTF. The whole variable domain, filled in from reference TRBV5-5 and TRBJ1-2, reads DAGVTQSPTHLIKTRGQQVTLRCSPISGHKSVSWYQQVLGQGPQFIFQYYEKEERGRGNFPDRFSARQFPNYSSELNVNALLLGDSALYLCASSLARDYGYTFGSGTRLTVV.

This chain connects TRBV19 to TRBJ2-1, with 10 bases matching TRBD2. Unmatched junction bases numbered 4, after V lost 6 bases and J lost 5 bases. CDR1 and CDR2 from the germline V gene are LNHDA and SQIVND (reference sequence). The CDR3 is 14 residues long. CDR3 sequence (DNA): TGTGCCAGTAGCCCTAGCGGGGGCCACAATGAGCAGTTCTTC. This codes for CASSPSGGHNEQFF.

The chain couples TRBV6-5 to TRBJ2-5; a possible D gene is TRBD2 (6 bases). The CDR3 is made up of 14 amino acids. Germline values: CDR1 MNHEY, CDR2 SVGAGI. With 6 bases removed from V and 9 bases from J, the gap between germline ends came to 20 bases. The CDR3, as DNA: TGTGCCAGCAGCCCCTACCCGGGGGTCGGGGCCCAGTACTTC. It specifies CASSPYPGVGAQYF.

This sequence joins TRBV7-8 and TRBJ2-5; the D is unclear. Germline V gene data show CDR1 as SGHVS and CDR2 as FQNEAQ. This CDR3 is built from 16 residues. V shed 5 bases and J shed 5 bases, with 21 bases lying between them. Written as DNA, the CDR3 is TGTGCCAGCAGCCCCATTCTGGGCTCCCTATGGGAGACCCAGTACTTC. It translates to CASSPILGSLWETQYF.

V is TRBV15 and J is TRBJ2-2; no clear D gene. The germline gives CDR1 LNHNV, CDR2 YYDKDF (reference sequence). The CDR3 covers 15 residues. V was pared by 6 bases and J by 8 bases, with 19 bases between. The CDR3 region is CATSPTSHRSGELFF. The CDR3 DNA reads TGTGCCACCAGTCCTACCAGCCATCGGTCGGGGGAGCTGTTTTTT.

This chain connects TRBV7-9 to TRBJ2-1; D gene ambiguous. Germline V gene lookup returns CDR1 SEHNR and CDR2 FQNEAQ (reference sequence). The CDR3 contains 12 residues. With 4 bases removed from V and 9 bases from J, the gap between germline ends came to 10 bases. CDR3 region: CASSSTKFEQFF. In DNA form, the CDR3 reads TGTGCCAGCAGCTCCACCAAATTTGAGCAGTTCTTC.

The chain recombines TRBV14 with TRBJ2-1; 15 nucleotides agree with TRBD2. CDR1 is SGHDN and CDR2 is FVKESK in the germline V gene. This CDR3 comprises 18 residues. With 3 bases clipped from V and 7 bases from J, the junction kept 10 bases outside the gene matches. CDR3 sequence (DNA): TGTGCCAGCAGCCACCCTTGGACTAGCGGGGGGGCTACGAATGAGCAGTTCTTC. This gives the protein CASSHPWTSGGATNEQFF. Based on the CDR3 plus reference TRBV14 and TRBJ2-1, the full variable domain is EAGVTQFPSHSVIEKGQTVTLRCDPISGHDNLYWYRRVMGKEIKFLLHFVKESKQDESGMPNNRFLAERTGGTYSTLKVQPAELEDSGVYFCASSHPWTSGGATNEQFFGPGTRLTVL.

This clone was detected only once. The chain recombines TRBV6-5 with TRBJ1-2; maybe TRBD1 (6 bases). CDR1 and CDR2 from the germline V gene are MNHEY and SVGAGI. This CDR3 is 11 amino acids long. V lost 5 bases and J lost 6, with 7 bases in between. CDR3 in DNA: TGTGCCAGCAGTACAGGGAATGGCTACACCTTC. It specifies CASSTGNGYTF.

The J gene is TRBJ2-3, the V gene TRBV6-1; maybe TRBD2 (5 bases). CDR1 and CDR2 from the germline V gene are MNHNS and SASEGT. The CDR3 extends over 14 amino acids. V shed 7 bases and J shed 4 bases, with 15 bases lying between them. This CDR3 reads CASTDGEWSDTQYF. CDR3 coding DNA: TGTGCCAGCACCGACGGGGAGTGGTCAGATACGCAGTATTTT.

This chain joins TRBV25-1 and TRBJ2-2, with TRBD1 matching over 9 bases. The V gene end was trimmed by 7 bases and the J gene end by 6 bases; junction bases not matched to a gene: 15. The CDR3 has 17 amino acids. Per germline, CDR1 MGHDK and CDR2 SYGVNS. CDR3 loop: CASTSVAGQGRPGELFF. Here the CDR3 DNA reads TGTGCCAGCACCTCCGTTGCGGGACAGGGTCGTCCCGGGGAGCTGTTTTTT.

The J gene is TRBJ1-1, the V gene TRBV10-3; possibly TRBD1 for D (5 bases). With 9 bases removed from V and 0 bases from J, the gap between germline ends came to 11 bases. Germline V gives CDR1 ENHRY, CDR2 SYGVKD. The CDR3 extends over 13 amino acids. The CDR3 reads CAINLGVNTEAFF. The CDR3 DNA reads TGTGCCATTAATTTAGGGGTGAACACTGAAGCTTTCTTT.

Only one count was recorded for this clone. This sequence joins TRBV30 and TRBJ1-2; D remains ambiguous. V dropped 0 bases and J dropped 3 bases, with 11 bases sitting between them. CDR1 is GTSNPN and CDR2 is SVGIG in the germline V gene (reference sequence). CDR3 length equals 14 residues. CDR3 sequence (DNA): TGTGCCTGGAGTGTACTAGGAGCACACTATGGCTACACCTTC. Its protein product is CAWSVLGAHYGYTF. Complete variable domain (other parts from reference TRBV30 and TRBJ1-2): SQTIHQWPATLVQPVGSPLSLECTVEGTSNPNLYWYRQAAGRGLQLLFYSVGIGQISSEVPQNLSASRPQDRQFILSSKKLLLSDSGFYLCAWSVLGAHYGYTFGSGTRLTVV.

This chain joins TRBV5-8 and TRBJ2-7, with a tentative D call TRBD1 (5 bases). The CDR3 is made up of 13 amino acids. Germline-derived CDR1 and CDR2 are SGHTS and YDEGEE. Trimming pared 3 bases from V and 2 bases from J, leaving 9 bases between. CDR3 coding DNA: TGTGCCAGCAGCTGGCGACAGCCCTACGAGCAGTACTTC. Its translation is CASSWRQPYEQYF.

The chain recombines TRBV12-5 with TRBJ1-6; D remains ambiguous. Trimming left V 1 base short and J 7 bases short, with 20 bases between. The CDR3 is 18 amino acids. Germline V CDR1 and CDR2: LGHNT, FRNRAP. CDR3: CASGLAYTSSNPNSPLHF. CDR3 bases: TGTGCTAGTGGTTTGGCTTATACCTCGTCCAACCCCAATTCACCCCTCCACTTT.

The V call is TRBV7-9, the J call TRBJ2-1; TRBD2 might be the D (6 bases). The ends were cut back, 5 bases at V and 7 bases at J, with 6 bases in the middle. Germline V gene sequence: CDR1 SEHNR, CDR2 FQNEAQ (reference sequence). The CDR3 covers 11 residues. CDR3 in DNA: TGTGCCAGCAGCGGGGGGAATGAGCAGTTCTTC. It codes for CASSGGNEQFF.

The CDR3, as DNA: TGCAGCGTCCTTCCAGGAAGCAGTGAAGCTTTCTTT. Encoded protein: CSVLPGSSEAFF. The V and J genes are TRBV29-1 and TRBJ1-1; D gene ambiguous. V was clipped by 6 bases and J by 7 bases, with 15 bases between them. CDR3 length equals 12 residues. Per the germline V gene, CDR1 is SQVTM and CDR2 is ANQGSEA.

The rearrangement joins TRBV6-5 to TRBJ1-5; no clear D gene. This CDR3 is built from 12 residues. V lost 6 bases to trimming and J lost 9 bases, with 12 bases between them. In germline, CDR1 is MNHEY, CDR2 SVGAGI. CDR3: CASSPGRWPQHF. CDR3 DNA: TGTGCCAGCAGCCCAGGTCGCTGGCCCCAGCATTTT.

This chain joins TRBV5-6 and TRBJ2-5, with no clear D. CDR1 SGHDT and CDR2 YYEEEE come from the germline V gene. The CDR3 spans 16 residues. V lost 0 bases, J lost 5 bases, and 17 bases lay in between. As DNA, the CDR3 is TGTGCCAGCAGCTTGGTCGTTGTGACCCCCGGGGAGACCCAGTACTTC. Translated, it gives CASSLVVVTPGETQYF.